This T cell receptor beta chain was identified during a study of early T cells in non-severe SARS-CoV-2 infection. TCRdb re-called the 5' RACE reads with MiXCR, one entry per CDR3 protein. The sample includes tens of thousands of distinct CDR3 sequences, around 15% of them seen just once. This clonotype appeared many times. Trimming pared 4 bases from V and 8 bases from J, leaving 27 bases between. The length of the CDR3 is 18 residues. Germline loops: CDR1 SEHNR, CDR2 FQNEAQ (reference sequence). The sequenced sample consisted of whole blood. The sequence came from an adult who was a healthcare worker with PCR-confirmed SARS-CoV-2 infection or an uninfected control (not recorded which). The chain carries TRBV7-9 and TRBJ2-1; D possibly corresponds to TRBD2 (6 bases). For the CDR3, the DNA is TGTGCCAGCAGCTCAAACCCACCGCTAGCGCCAAGCCGCGATGAGCAGTTCTTC. Translation: CASSSNPPLAPSRDEQFF.